This entry lists 11 T cell receptor beta chains sequenced from one sample in a study of cytomegalovirus exposure and HLA in healthy donors. Primers: 60 Vbeta forward and 13 Jbeta reverse. Generated by immunoSEQ multiplex PCR, the TCRdb table keeps only in-frame clones and is missing some. The table shows 150,000 to 160,000 clones, with approximately 69% occurring only once. The sequenced sample was PBMCs. These receptors were taken from a man aged 30 to 39 in good health and CMV-seronegative.

V usage is TRBV29-1 and J usage is TRBJ1-2; D unresolved. V lost 7 bases and J lost 5, with 14 bases in between. The CDR3 runs 12 residues. Germline CDR1 and CDR2: SQVTM and ANQGSEA. The CDR3 nucleotides are TGCAGCGACCTACCCCCGGGGTATGGCTACACCTTC. Protein: CSDLPPGYGYTF.

The rearrangement uses TRBV7-9 and TRBJ1-6; 7 nucleotides match TRBD1. Trimming at V came to 5 bases and at J to 8 bases, leaving 6 bases not matched to a gene. Germline values: CDR1 SEHNR, CDR2 FQNEAQ (reference sequence). The CDR3 consists of 14 residues. The chain's CDR3 is CASSPGQKDSPLHF. CDR3 DNA sequence: TGTGCCAGCAGCCCGGGACAGAAAGATTCACCCCTCCACTTT.

There are a few counts of this clone. V usage is TRBV7-9 and J usage is TRBJ1-6, with a possible D match to TRBD1 (5 bases). This CDR3 contains 16 residues. V was shortened by 4 bases and J by 5 bases, with 15 bases between the two germline ends. Germline values: CDR1 SEHNR, CDR2 FQNEAQ (reference sequence). CDR3 amino acids: CASSWGGTADNSPLHF. The CDR3 nucleotides are TGTGCCAGCAGCTGGGGGGGGACGGCTGATAATTCACCCCTCCACTTT.

The chain joins TRBV18 to TRBJ1-1; D possibly corresponds to TRBD1 (5 bases). This CDR3 contains 14 residues. The V and J ends lost 0 bases and 3 bases respectively, with 8 bases between them. Germline V gene sequence: CDR1 KGHSH, CDR2 LQKENI. The CDR3 sequence is CASSPPGADTEAFF. The CDR3, as DNA: TGTGCCAGCTCACCACCAGGGGCGGACACTGAAGCTTTCTTT.

The chain recombines TRBV7-3 with TRBJ1-1; D ambiguous. Trimming shortened V by 2 bases and J by 0 bases, and 7 bases separated the two germline ends. The germline V gene has CDR1 SGHTA and CDR2 FQGTGA. The CDR3 length is 14 residues. CDR3 coding DNA: TGTGCCAGCAGCTTACTCCAGGTGAACACTGAAGCTTTCTTT. Translated, it gives CASSLLQVNTEAFF.

This clone was detected only once. The V gene is TRBV19, the J gene TRBJ2-1; 7 bases match TRBD2. Germline V gene lookup returns CDR1 LNHDA and CDR2 SQIVND (reference sequence). V trimming: 6 bases; J trimming: 0 bases; junction bases outside the gene matches: 5. The CDR3 is made up of 15 amino acids. The CDR3 DNA reads TGTGCCAGTAGAAAACTAGCGAGCTCCTACAATGAGCAGTTCTTC. Translating gives CASRKLASSYNEQFF.

CDR3 residues: CASSPGSSNTEAFF. Written as DNA, the CDR3 is TGTGCCAGCTCGCCCGGGTCCTCGAACACTGAAGCTTTCTTT. The chain joins TRBV18 to TRBJ1-1; D gene ambiguous. CDR1 is KGHSH and CDR2 is LQKENI in the germline V gene. CDR3 length: 14 residues. The V end was cut by 6 bases, the J end by 1 base, with 12 bases between.

This chain connects TRBV30 to TRBJ1-4, with D maybe TRBD1 (6 bases). V was pared by 2 bases and J by 5 bases, with 12 bases between. In germline, CDR1 is GTSNPN, CDR2 SVGIG (reference sequence). The CDR3 has 14 residues. CDR3 in amino acids: CAWSLDSENEKLFF. The CDR3 coding sequence is TGTGCCTGGAGTCTGGACAGTGAGAATGAAAAACTGTTTTTT.

The chain employs TRBV7-9 and TRBJ1-1; no clear D. This CDR3 has 13 amino acids. The germline V gene encodes CDR1 SEHNR and CDR2 FQNEAQ (reference sequence). Trimming cost V 3 bases and J 1 base, with 6 bases left between them. The CDR3 DNA follows: TGTGCCAGCAGCTTGAGCGAGAACACTGAAGCTTTCTTT. Translation gives CASSLSENTEAFF.

J is TRBJ1-1 and V is TRBV29-1, with D maybe TRBD1 (6 bases). The V gene's germline CDR1 is SQVTM and CDR2 ANQGSEA. Trimming cost V 8 bases and J 3 bases, with 19 bases left between them. CDR3 length: 14 residues. The CDR3 DNA is TGCAGCTCCGAGGTCAGGGGAGGGGACACTGAAGCTTTCTTT. Protein: CSSEVRGGDTEAFF.

The rearrangement links TRBV5-1 to TRBJ2-2, with D possibly TRBD1 on 6 matching bases. The CDR3 consists of 15 residues. V dropped 5 bases and J dropped 2 bases, with 13 bases sitting between them. Germline CDR1 is SGHRS and CDR2 is YFSETQ. The DNA of the CDR3 is TGCGCCAGCAGATTCAGACAGGCAAACACCGGGGAGCTGTTTTTT. As protein: CASRFRQANTGELFF.